The next 11 T cell receptor beta chains were all read from a single sample in a study of blood T cells in healthy people across ages (dated by TCRdb to between 2014 and 2017). Libraries were built with 5' RACE. Reads for this sample came from an Illumina HiSeq 2500. A second PCR of roughly 6 to 11 cycles was run with a J-beta primer mix and a sample-barcoded 5' primer. TCRdb trimmed public reads at Q25 via fastp, called clones via MiXCR and kept in-frame beta chains. Each record represents a unique CDR3 protein, reported with the most common genes and DNA among its rows. This sample has 650,000 to 950,000 distinct CDR3 sequences in its table, and 40% to 50% of those were observed once. Approximately 19% of the sample rests with the top ten. The sequenced sample consisted of blood. These TCRs come from a man aged 55 to 70 in good health.

This clonotype was detected once. The junction departs from germline at one end; a sequencing error may be responsible. The DNA for the CDR3 is TGCGCCAGCAGCCAAGAACCGGTAACGGGGGTCAATTCACCCCCCCACTTT. This sequence encodes CASSQEPVTGVNSPPHF. The chain employs TRBV4-1 and TRBJ1-6, with D possibly TRBD1 on 5 matching bases. Germline CDR1 and CDR2: MGHRA and YSYEKL. The CDR3 extends over 17 amino acids.

The V gene is TRBV9, the J gene TRBJ2-2, with a tentative D call TRBD1 (5 bases). Trimming shortened V by 0 bases and J by 4 bases, and 10 bases separated the two germline ends. From germline, CDR1 is SGDLS and CDR2 YYNGEE. The CDR3 runs to 15 residues. The CDR3 nucleotides are TGTGCCAGCAGCGTAGCTCGACAGACCACCGGGGAGCTGTTTTTT. It yields the protein CASSVARQTTGELFF. The full variable domain, completed using reference TRBV9 and TRBJ2-2, is DSGVTQTPKHLITATGQRVTLRCSPRSGDLSVYWYQQSLDQGLQFLIQYYNGEERAKGNILERFSAQQFPDLHSELNLSSLELGDSALYFCASSVARQTTGELFFGEGSRLTVL.

The chain recombines TRBV28 with TRBJ2-1, with a tentative D call TRBD1 (5 bases). This CDR3 comprises 14 residues. Germline V CDR1 and CDR2: MDHEN, SYDVKM. The V gene lost 6 bases and the J gene lost 8 bases, with 17 bases spanning the gap. CDR3 bases: TGTGCCAGCAGCCAAGACATGGAAGGGGATGAGCAGTTCTTC. Its protein is CASSQDMEGDEQFF.

This sequence joins TRBV15 and TRBJ2-1; TRBD1 matches 7 bases. Germline CDR1 is LNHNV and CDR2 is YYDKDF (reference sequence). Losses at the gene ends were 6 bases for V and 6 bases for J; bases not matched to a gene: 5. The CDR3 is 13 amino acids. CDR3 amino acids: CATSSRGSNEQFF. Written as DNA, the CDR3 is TGTGCCACCAGTAGCAGGGGGAGCAATGAGCAGTTCTTC.

This clonotype is termed medium-sized. V usage is TRBV7-9 and J usage is TRBJ2-7; weak D call: TRBD2 (5 bases). Trimming took off 5 bases at V and 5 bases at J, with 13 bases between the two ends. In germline, CDR1 is SEHNR, CDR2 FQNEAQ (reference sequence). The CDR3 has 13 residues. The CDR3 DNA reads as TGTGCCAGCAGCCCCCCCCCGGGAAACGAGCAGTACTTC. This translates into CASSPPPGNEQYF.

This clonotype was seen a few times. The CDR3 region has the DNA TGTGCCAGCAGTGCCGGGACTAGTAGGGGGTATGAGCAGTTCTTC. Amino acids: CASSAGTSRGYEQFF. The gene calls are TRBV6-4 and TRBJ2-1, with 8 positions matching TRBD2. With 4 bases clipped from V and 8 bases from J, the junction kept 10 bases outside the gene matches. Germline assignment: CDR1 MRHNA and CDR2 SNTAGT. The CDR3 has 15 amino acids.

Points on this clonotype: A much larger clone differs by one base, so this may be a read error. This chain connects TRBV9 to TRBJ2-5; D may correspond to TRBD1 or TRBD2 (7 bases each). The CDR3 runs 17 residues. V dropped 4 bases and J dropped 11 bases, with 30 bases sitting between them. CDR1 is SGDLS and CDR2 is YYNGEE in the germline V gene. CDR3 coding DNA: TGTGCCAGCAGCAGGGGGGGACTAACAGGGGATAGTCATGAGCAGTACTTC. Encoded protein: CASSRGGLTGDSHEQYF.

The V call is TRBV15, the J call TRBJ2-5; 7 bases are shared with TRBD1. The CDR3 totals 16 residues. Trimming took 5 bases from V and 11 from J; bases not matched to a gene: 20. Germline V gives CDR1 LNHNV, CDR2 YYDKDF (reference sequence). CDR3 residues: CATSRGTEVPYNEQYF. DNA of the CDR3: TGTGCCACCAGCCGAGGGACAGAAGTTCCCTACAATGAGCAGTACTTC. Using reference TRBV15 and TRBJ2-5 for the parts outside the CDR3, the full variable domain is DAMVIQNPRYQVTQFGKPVTLSCSQTLNHNVMYWYQQKSSQAPKLLFHYYDKDFNNEADTPDNFQSRRPNTSFCFLDIRSPGLGDTAMYLCATSRGTEVPYNEQYFGPGTRLLVL.

The genes are TRBV16 and TRBJ1-5; D is perhaps TRBD1 (5 bases). The CDR3 sequence is 14 residues long. V gave up 4 bases and J gave up 2 bases, with 9 bases separating them. Germline V gene sequence: CDR1 KGHSY, CDR2 FQNENV. CDR3 amino acids: CASSRLGGNQPQHF. For the CDR3, the DNA is TGTGCCAGCAGCCGTCTGGGGGGCAATCAGCCCCAGCATTTT.

The chain uses TRBV20-1 and TRBJ1-2; weak D call: TRBD1 (5 bases). With 5 bases removed from V and 5 bases from J, the gap between germline ends came to 27 bases. Germline V lookup: CDR1 DFQATT, CDR2 SNEGSKA (reference sequence). The CDR3 contains 17 residues. CDR3: CSALTTVWDYPSYGYTF. As DNA, the CDR3 is TGCAGTGCTCTGACCACTGTTTGGGACTACCCAAGTTATGGCTACACCTTC.

In its sample, this clonotype was seen a few times. This sequence joins TRBV5-1 and TRBJ1-1; D is ambiguous. The CDR3 has 15 amino acids. Trimming took 4 bases from V and 0 from J, leaving 13 bases between them. Germline lookup yields CDR1 SGHRS and CDR2 YFSETQ. CDR3 amino acids: CASSPSIRVNTEAFF. In DNA, the CDR3 is TGCGCCAGCAGCCCGAGTATAAGGGTGAACACTGAAGCTTTCTTT.